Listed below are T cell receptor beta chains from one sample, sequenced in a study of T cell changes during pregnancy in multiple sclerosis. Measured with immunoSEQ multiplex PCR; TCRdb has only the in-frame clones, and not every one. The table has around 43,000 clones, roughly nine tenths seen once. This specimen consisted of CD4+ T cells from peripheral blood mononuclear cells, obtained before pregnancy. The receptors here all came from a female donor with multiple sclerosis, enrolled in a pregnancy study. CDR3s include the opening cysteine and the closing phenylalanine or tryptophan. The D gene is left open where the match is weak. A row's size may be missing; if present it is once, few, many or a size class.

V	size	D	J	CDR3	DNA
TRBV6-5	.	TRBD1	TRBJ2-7	CASSYSTGTYEQYF	TGTGCCAGCAGTTACTCGACAGGGACCTACGAGCAGTACTTC
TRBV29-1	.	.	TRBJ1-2	CSVDTPPESGYTF	TGCAGCGTTGACACTCCCCCCGAGAGCGGCTACACCTTC
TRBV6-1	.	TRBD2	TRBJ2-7	CASSERGGHEQYF	TGTGCCAGCAGTGAAAGGGGAGGGCACGAGCAGTACTTC
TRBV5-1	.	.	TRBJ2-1	CASSISGVNEQFF	TGCGCCAGCAGCATATCAGGGGTTAATGAGCAGTTCTTC
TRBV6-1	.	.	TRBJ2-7	CASSAAGSNEQYF	TGTGCCAGCAGTGCCGCAGGCTCGAACGAGCAGTACTTC
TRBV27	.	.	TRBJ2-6	CASSLYFLGAGANVLTF	TGTGCCAGCAGTTTATATTTTCTCGGTGCTGGGGCCAACGTCCTGACTTTC
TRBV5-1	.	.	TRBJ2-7	CASSLGASGPYEQYF	TGCGCCAGCAGCTTGGGGGCCTCAGGCCCCTACGAGCAGTACTTC
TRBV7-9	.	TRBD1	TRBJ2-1	CASSPGDRANNEQFF	TGTGCCAGCAGCCCCGGGGACAGGGCGAACAATGAGCAGTTCTTC
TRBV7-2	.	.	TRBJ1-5	CASSLDRGEQPQHF	TGTGCCAGCAGCCTTGACAGAGGCGAGCAGCCCCAGCATTTT
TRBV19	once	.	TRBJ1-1	CASSIASQSEAFF	TGTGCCAGTAGTATAGCAAGTCAGTCTGAAGCTTTCTTT
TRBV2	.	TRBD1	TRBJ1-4	CASSRTGGPKNEKLFF	TGTGCCAGCAGTCGAACAGGGGGTCCCAAAAATGAAAAACTGTTTTTT
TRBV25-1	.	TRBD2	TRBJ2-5	CASAVGGSGETQYF	TGTGCCAGCGCGGTTGGCGGGAGTGGAGAGACCCAGTACTTC
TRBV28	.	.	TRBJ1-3	CASRSGAGNTIYF	TGTGCCAGCAGGTCGGGAGCTGGAAACACCATATATTTT
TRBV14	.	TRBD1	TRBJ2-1	CASSHIGTGFYGEQFF	TGTGCCAGCAGCCACATCGGGACAGGGTTTTATGGTGAGCAGTTCTTC
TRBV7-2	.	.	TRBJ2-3	CASSLAGTSLSTDTQYF	TGTGCCAGCAGCTTAGCGGGGACTTCCCTTAGCACAGATACGCAGTATTTT
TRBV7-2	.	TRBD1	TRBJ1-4	CASSLAADRGNEKLFF	TGTGCCAGCAGCTTAGCCGCGGACAGGGGGAATGAAAAACTGTTTTTT
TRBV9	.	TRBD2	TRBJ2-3	CASSETTSGGDTQYF	TGTGCCAGCAGCGAGACGACTAGCGGGGGAGATACGCAGTATTTT
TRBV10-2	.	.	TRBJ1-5	CASSDITASNQPQHF	TGCGCCAGCAGTGATATTACAGCAAGCAATCAGCCCCAGCATTTT